Each of the 9 T cell receptor beta chains below was sequenced from the same sample in a study of CD8 T cells in Susac syndrome. RNA, at about 0.45 to 1 ug, was reverse transcribed with random hexamers. MiXCR, applied by TCRdb to the immunoSEQ multiplex PCR reads, yields one record per CDR3 protein. The sample gives around 190,000 distinct CDR3 sequences, roughly 94% of which show up once; 0.095% to 0.13% is in the top ten. The specimen sequenced was CD4+ T cells from PBMCs. These receptors came from a human donor with Susac syndrome.

The chain links TRBV3-1 to TRBJ2-1; 11 bases match TRBD2. The CDR3 length is 17 residues. CDR1 LGHDT and CDR2 YNNKEL come from the germline V gene (reference sequence). V trimming: 4 bases; J trimming: 0 bases; junction bases outside the gene matches: 5. The CDR3 spells CASSLAGGVSSYNEQFF. The CDR3 nucleotides read TGTGCCAGCAGCCTAGCGGGGGGGGTCAGCTCCTACAATGAGCAGTTCTTC.

The chain has TRBV3-1 and TRBJ1-5; no clear D gene. This CDR3 region has 14 residues. CDR1 LGHDT and CDR2 YNNKEL come from the germline V gene (reference sequence). V lost 3 bases, J lost 1 base, and 7 bases lay in between. As DNA, the CDR3 is TGTGCCAGCAGCCAGAGGGAGAGCAATCAGCCCCAGCATTTT. Protein product: CASSQRESNQPQHF.

The gene calls are TRBV7-2 and TRBJ1-5; perhaps TRBD1 as D (6 bases). CDR3 length equals 15 residues. Germline V gives CDR1 SGHTA, CDR2 FQGNSA. V lost 6 bases and J lost 0, with 12 bases in between. CDR3 sequence: CASSGGQFSNQPQHF. CDR3 DNA sequence: TGTGCCAGCAGTGGCGGACAGTTTAGCAATCAGCCCCAGCATTTT.

This clonotype was detected only once. The chain recombines TRBV2 with TRBJ1-1; 8 nucleotides agree with TRBD1. Germline CDR1 SNHLY, CDR2 FYNNEI. This CDR3 is built from 14 residues. The junction had 10 bases not matched to a gene; V was cut back by 6 bases and J by 7 bases. Written as DNA, the CDR3 is TGTGCCAGCAGGAACGACAGGGGAAGAGGTGAAGCTTTCTTT. It encodes CASRNDRGRGEAFF.

This clonotype was recorded once. V usage is TRBV2 and J usage is TRBJ1-1, with D unresolved. V was shortened by 11 bases and J by 4 bases, with 11 bases between the two germline ends. This CDR3 comprises 11 residues. Germline V lookup: CDR1 SNHLY, CDR2 FYNNEI. This chain's CDR3 is CAGDTGTEAFF. CDR3 nucleotide sequence: TGTGCCGGAGACACGGGCACTGAAGCTTTCTTT.

The chain has TRBV30 and TRBJ1-5; maybe TRBD1 (5 bases). Germline loops: CDR1 GTSNPN, CDR2 SVGIG (reference sequence). The CDR3 is 13 amino acids. The ends were cut back, 2 bases at V and 4 bases at J, with 9 bases in the middle. The CDR3 loop is CAWSQGLNQPQHF. The DNA of the CDR3 is TGTGCCTGGAGTCAGGGCCTGAATCAGCCCCAGCATTTT.

This sequence joins TRBV7-2 and TRBJ2-3, with 10 bases matching TRBD2. This CDR3 is built from 15 residues. J lost 6 bases, V lost 2 bases, and 5 bases had no gene match. Per germline, CDR1 SGHTA and CDR2 FQGNSA. The CDR3 DNA reads as TGTGCCAGCAGCTTATGGAAGCGGGGGGGGGATACGCAGTATTTT. Translating gives CASSLWKRGGDTQYF.

The chain combines TRBV7-9 with TRBJ1-6; 9 bases fit TRBD1. Trimming at V came to 6 bases and at J to 8 bases, leaving 5 bases not matched to a gene. Germline lookup yields CDR1 SEHNR and CDR2 FQNEAQ (reference sequence). This CDR3 has 14 residues. The CDR3 loop is CASSKQGADSPLHF. The CDR3 region has the DNA TGTGCCAGCAGTAAACAGGGGGCAGATTCACCCCTCCACTTT.

This clonotype has just one count. The chain combines TRBV5-1 with TRBJ2-3; unclear D gene. This CDR3 region has 15 residues. CDR1 is SGHRS, CDR2 YFSETQ, per germline. Trimming removed 0 bases from V and 1 base from J, with 9 bases in between. CDR3 coding DNA: TGCGCCAGCAGCTTGGCACAACTCGGCACAGATACGCAGTATTTT. The encoded protein is CASSLAQLGTDTQYF.